The text below deals with one T cell receptor beta chain. The CDR3 extends over 18 amino acids. Trimming at V came to 7 bases and at J to 7 bases, leaving 16 bases not matched to a gene. Germline V gene sequence: CDR1 MNHNY, CDR2 SVGAGI (reference sequence). As processed by the authors: Reference gene primers were amplified, and this amplification served to estimate nucleated cell counts. Profiled with immunoSEQ multiplex PCR; TCRdb holds only in-frame clones, not every one. D and trimming were read from the DNA, whereas the V and J calls and clone size are those reported in that table. The sample shows about 27,000 clones, around 90% of them seen only once. This sample is part of a study of blood T cell repertoires in COVID-19. Study details: Samples came from the United States, Italy and Spain, spanning acute and convalescent COVID-19.

The chain recombines TRBV6-6 with TRBJ2-1; TRBD2 aligns across 13 bases. Sequencing used peripheral blood. The clonotype comes from a human donor in a cohort sampled during active COVID-19. The CDR3 bases are TGTGCCAGCACTCGACAGGGGGCTGGGACTAGCGGGAAAAATGAGCAGTTCTTC. Translation gives CASTRQGAGTSGKNEQFF.